The entry below gives a single T cell receptor (beta chain) sequence along with its context. Its antigen is currently unknown. In each sample, roughly 0.95-10 million cryopreserved PBMC were present before DNA extraction. This entry is derived from a study of long-term antiretroviral therapy in people with HIV. About the research overall: Earliest sampling preceded the 2015 immediate-ART recommendation by about a decade.

Regarding the study as a whole: Information pertaining to ART adherence, viral resistance or therapeutic modifications was not obtained. Versus controls, repertoires in people with HIV had narrower CDR3 length ranges.

Runs used v3.0 of the immunoSEQ assay and were done at survey level. Repertoires were generated with immunoSEQ multiplex PCR, while TCRdb's copy carries only in-frame clones and drops some. The data hold tens of thousands of clones, with around 84% observed a single time. Trimming stripped 3 bases from V and 4 bases from J, with 13 bases between. CDR1 and CDR2 (germline): SGHDT, YYEEEE. The CDR3 is made up of 15 amino acids. Sequencing was performed on unsorted PBMCs, taken 1.9 years after starting antiretroviral therapy. This TCR was sampled from a woman aged 45-65 years with HIV. The V gene is TRBV5-6, the J gene TRBJ1-4; no clear D gene. CDR3 in DNA: TGTGCCAGCAGCTCGATGAATGGGATTAATGAAAAACTGTTTTTT. As protein: CASSSMNGINEKLFF.